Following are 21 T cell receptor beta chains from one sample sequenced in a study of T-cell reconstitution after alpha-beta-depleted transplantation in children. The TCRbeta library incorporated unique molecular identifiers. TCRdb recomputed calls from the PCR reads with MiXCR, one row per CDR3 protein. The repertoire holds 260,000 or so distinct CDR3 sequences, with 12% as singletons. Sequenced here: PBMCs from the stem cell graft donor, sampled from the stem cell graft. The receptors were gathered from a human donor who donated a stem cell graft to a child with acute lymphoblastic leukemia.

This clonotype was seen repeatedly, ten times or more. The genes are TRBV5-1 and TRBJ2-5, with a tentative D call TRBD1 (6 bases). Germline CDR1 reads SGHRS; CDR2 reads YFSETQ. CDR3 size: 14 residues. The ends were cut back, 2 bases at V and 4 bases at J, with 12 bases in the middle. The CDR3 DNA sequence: TGCGCCAGCAGCTTACTTCAGGGGCCAGAGACCCAGTACTTC. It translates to CASSLLQGPETQYF.

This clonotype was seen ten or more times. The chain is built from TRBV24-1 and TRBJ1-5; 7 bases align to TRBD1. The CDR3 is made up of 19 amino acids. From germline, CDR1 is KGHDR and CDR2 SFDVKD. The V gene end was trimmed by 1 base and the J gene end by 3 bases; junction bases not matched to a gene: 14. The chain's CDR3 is CATSDFRDSKHQNNQPQHF. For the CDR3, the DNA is TGTGCCACCAGTGATTTCAGGGACAGCAAGCACCAAAACAATCAGCCCCAGCATTTT.

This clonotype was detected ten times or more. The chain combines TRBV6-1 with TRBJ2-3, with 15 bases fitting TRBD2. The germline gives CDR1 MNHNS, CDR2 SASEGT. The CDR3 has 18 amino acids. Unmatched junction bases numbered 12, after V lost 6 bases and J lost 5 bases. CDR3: CASSEFGLAGGPLDTQYF. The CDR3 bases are TGTGCCAGCAGCGAATTCGGACTAGCGGGAGGGCCCTTAGATACGCAGTATTTT.

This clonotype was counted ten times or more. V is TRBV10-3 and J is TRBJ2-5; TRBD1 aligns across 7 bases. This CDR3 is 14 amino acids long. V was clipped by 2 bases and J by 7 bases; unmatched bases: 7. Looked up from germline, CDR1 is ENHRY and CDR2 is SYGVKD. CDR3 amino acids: CAISEEGAAGTQYF. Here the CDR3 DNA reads TGTGCCATCAGTGAGGAGGGGGCGGCAGGGACCCAGTACTTC.

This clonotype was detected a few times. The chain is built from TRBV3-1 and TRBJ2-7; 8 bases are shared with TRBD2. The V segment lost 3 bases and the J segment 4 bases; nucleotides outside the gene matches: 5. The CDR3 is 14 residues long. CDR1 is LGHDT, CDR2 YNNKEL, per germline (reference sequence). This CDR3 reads CASSQAGGFYEQYF. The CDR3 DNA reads TGTGCCAGCAGCCAGGCGGGGGGCTTTTACGAGCAGTACTTC.

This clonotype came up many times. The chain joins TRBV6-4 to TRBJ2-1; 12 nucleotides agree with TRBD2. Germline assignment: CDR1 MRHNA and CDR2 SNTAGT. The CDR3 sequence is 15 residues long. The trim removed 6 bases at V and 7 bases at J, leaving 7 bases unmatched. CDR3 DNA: TGTGCCAGCAGCCGACTAGCGGGAGAAGGGAATGAGCAGTTCTTC. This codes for CASSRLAGEGNEQFF.

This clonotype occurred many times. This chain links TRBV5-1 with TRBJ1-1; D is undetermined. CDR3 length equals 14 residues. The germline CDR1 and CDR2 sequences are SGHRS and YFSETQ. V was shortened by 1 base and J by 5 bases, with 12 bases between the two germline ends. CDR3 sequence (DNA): TGCGCCAGCAGCTTGCACGGGGAAAGGACTGAAGCTTTCTTT. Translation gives CASSLHGERTEAFF.

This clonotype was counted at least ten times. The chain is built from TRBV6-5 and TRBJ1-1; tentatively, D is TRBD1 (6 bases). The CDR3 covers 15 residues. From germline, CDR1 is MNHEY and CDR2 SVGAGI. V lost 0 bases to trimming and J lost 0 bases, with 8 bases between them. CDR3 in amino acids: CASSYSTGLNTEAFF. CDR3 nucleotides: TGTGCCAGCAGTTACTCGACAGGCCTGAACACTGAAGCTTTCTTT.

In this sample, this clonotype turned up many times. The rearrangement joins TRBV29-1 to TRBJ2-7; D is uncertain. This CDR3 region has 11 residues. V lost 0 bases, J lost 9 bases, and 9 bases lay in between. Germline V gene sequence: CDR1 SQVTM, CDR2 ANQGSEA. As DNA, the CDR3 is TGCAGCGTTGAAGATGTGGTCGGGCAGTACTTC. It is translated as CSVEDVVGQYF.

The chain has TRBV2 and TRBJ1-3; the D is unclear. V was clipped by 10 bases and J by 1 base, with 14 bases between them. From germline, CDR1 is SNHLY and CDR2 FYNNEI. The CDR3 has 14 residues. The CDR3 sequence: CATLSSESGNTIYF. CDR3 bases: TGTGCCACCTTGTCTTCGGAGTCTGGAAACACCATATATTTT.

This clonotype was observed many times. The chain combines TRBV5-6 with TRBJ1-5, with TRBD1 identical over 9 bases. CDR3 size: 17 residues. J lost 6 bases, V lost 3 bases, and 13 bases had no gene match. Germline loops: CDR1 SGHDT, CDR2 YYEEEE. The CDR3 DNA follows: TGTGCCAGCAGCTCCGGACAGGGGTTGGAATCGGTTCAGCCCCAGCATTTT. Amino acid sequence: CASSSGQGLESVQPQHF.

The CDR3 protein is CASSDLGTNYGYTF. The CDR3 bases are TGTGCCAGCAGTGATTTAGGGACAAACTATGGCTACACCTTC. This chain joins TRBV28 and TRBJ1-2; maybe TRBD1 (6 bases). The ends were cut back, 5 bases at V and 2 bases at J, with 12 bases in the middle. The length of the CDR3 is 14 residues. Germline V CDR1 and CDR2: MDHEN, SYDVKM.

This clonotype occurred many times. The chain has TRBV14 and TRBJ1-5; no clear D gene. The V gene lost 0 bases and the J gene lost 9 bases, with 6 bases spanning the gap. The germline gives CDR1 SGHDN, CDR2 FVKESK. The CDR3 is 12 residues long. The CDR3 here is CASSQDQGPQHF. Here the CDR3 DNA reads TGTGCCAGCAGCCAAGATCAAGGGCCCCAGCATTTT.

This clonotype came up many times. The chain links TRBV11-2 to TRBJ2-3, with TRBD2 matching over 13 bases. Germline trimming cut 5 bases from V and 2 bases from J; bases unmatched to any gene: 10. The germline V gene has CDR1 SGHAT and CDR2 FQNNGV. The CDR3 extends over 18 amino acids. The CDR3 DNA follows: TGTGCCAGCAGCCGGAGAGGACTAGCGGGAGATCTCACAGATACGCAGTATTTT. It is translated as CASSRRGLAGDLTDTQYF.

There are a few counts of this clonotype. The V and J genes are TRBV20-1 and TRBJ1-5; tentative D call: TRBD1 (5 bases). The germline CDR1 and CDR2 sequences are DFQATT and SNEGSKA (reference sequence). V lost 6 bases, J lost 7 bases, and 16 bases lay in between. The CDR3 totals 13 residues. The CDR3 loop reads CSARGGGWQPQHF. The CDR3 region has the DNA TGCAGTGCCCGTGGTGGGGGATGGCAGCCCCAGCATTTT.

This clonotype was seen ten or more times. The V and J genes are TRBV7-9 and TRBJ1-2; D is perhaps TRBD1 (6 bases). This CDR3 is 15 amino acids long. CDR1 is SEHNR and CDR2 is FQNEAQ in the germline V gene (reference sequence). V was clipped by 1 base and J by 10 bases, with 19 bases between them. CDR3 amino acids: CASSLGPGTSPYYTF. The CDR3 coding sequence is TGTGCCAGCAGCTTAGGCCCCGGGACATCGCCCTACTACACCTTC.

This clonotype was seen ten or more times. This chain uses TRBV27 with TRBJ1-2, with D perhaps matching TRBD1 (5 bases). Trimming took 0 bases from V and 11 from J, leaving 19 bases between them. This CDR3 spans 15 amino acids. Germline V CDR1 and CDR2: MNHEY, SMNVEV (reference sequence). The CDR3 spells CASSLSPAGPMRYTF. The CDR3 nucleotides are TGTGCCAGCAGTTTATCTCCGGCAGGGCCCATGCGATACACCTTC.

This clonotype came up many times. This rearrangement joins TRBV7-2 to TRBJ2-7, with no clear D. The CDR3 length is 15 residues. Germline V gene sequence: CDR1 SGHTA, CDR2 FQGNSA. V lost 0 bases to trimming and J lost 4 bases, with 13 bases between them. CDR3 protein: CASSLAQTFGYEQYF. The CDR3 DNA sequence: TGTGCCAGCAGCTTAGCGCAGACATTTGGATACGAGCAGTACTTC.

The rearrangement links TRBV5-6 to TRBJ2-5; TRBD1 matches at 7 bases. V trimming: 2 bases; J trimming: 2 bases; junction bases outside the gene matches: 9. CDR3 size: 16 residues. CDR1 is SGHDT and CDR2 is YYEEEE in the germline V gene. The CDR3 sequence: CASSFRVGRGQETQYF. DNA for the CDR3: TGTGCCAGCAGCTTTCGGGTGGGCAGGGGGCAAGAGACCCAGTACTTC.

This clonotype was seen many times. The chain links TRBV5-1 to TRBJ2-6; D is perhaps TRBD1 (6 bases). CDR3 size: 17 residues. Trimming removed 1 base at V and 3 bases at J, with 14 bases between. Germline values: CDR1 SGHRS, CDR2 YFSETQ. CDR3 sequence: CASSLIQGKGGANVLTF. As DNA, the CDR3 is TGCGCCAGCAGCTTGATACAGGGTAAAGGTGGGGCCAACGTCCTGACTTTC.

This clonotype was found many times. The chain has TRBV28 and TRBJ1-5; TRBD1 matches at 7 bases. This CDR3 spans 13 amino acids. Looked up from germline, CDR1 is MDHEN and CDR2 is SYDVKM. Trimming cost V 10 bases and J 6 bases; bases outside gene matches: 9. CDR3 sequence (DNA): TGTGCCACTTTACAGGGGTTTGCTCAGCCCCAGCATTTT. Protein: CATLQGFAQPQHF. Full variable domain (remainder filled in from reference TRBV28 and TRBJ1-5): DVKVTQSSRYLVKRTGEKVFLECVQDMDHENMFWYRQDPGLGLRLIYFSYDVKMKEKGDIPEGYSVSREKKERFSLILESASTNQTSMYLCATLQGFAQPQHFGDGTRLSIL.